This T cell receptor (beta chain) stems from a study of cytomegalovirus exposure and HLA in healthy donors. Study findings and constraints: An analysis that came later showed most CMV-associated TCR beta chains appearing HLA-restricted. Later, an analysis showed that TCR beta chains associated with HLA were more clonally expanded than others that were equally common. A cluster of highly shared sequence variants was likely a sequencing artifact.

At the time of sampling, donors were nominally healthy, though unrecorded immune exposures were likely. With 60 Vbeta and 13 Jbeta primers, the PCR was carried out. Using immunoSEQ multiplex PCR, the repertoire was profiled, and TCRdb retains in-frame clones only, with some absent. The table records about 170,000 clones, over 70% of them present only once. Germline V lookup: CDR1 SGHDT, CDR2 YYEEEE. This CDR3 is 12 amino acids long. V was shortened by 4 bases and J by 6 bases, with 11 bases between the two germline ends. Concerning this clone: What it recognizes is unknown.

Sequenced: PBMCs. This sequence was found in a woman younger than 45 in good health and CMV-seropositive. This chain connects TRBV5-6 to TRBJ2-7, with a weak D call TRBD2 (5 bases). The CDR3 is CASSPRGIEQYF. The CDR3, as DNA: TGTGCCAGCAGCCCCAGAGGGATCGAGCAGTACTTC.